This TCR beta chain was profiled in a study of blood T cell repertoires in COVID-19. Produced via immunoSEQ multiplex PCR; TCRdb's table is partial and in-frame only. The repertoire consists of about 70,000 clones, with approximately 85% occurring once and the leading ten covering about 2.9%. Looked up from germline, CDR1 is WNHNN and CDR2 is SYGVQD (reference sequence). With 8 bases clipped from V and 9 bases from J, the junction kept 7 bases outside the gene matches. This CDR3 is 12 amino acids long. Sequencing was done on a sample of peripheral blood. The source is a man older than 75 with acute or convalescent COVID-19. V is TRBV10-1 and J is TRBJ2-1; 7 bases fit TRBD2. CDR3 nucleotide sequence: TGCGCCAGCGGAAGGGTAGCGGGTGAGCAGTTCTTC. This encodes CASGRVAGEQFF.